The clone carrying this T cell receptor (beta chain) was seen at least ten times. The antigen remains unidentified. Researchers took RNA transcripts and amplified TCR beta CDR3 regions from them. The first round was an RT-PCR with HTBI primers, and the second round was a multiplex PCR. Using its own MiXCR run on the multiplex PCR reads, TCRdb lists one record per CDR3 protein. The sample lists some 350,000 distinct CDR3 sequences, 15% to 20% occurring once. The CDR3 consists of 18 residues. Germline assignment: CDR1 MDHEN and CDR2 SYDVKM. Losses at the gene ends were 1 base for V and 11 bases for J; bases not matched to a gene: 17. The sample belongs to a study of Graves' ophthalmopathy and Graves' hyperthyroidism. Across the study: Peripheral blood (taken before any treatment) was collected at initial diagnosis.

General study results and limits: The blood repertoire also included most expanded thyroid clonotypes above 0.001 frequency. The model achieved about 64% sensitivity and around 78% specificity for ophthalmopathy progression.

This TCR was recovered from an adult woman with stable Graves' hyperthyroidism. This chain links TRBV28 with TRBJ2-7, with 13 nucleotides matching TRBD2. What was sequenced was peripheral blood. The CDR3 sequence is CASSLFQSGTSGIFPKYF. DNA of the CDR3: TGTGCCAGCAGTTTATTCCAATCTGGGACTAGCGGGATTTTCCCTAAGTACTTC.